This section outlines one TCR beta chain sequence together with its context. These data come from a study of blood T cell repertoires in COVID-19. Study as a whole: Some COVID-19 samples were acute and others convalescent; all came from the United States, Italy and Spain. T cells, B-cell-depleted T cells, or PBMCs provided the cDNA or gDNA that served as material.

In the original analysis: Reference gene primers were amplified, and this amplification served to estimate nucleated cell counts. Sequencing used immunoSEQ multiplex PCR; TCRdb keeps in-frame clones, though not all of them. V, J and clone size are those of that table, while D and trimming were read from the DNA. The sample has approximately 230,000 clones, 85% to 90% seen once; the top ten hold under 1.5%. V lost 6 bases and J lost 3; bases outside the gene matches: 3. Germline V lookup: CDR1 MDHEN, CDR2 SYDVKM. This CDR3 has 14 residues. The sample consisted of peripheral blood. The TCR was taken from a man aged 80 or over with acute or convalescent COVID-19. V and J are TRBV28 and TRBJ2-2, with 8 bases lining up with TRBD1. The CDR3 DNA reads TGTGCCAGCAGAGACAGGGGAGACACCGGGGAGCTGTTTTTT. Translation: CASRDRGDTGELFF. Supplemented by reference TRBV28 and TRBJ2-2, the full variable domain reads DVKVTQSSRYLVKRTGEKVFLECVQDMDHENMFWYRQDPGLGLRLIYFSYDVKMKEKGDIPEGYSVSREKKERFSLILESASTNQTSMYLCASRDRGDTGELFFGEGSRLTVL.